Detailed here is one TCR beta chain. The J segment lost 3 bases and the V segment lost 3 bases, leaving 4 bases of the junction unmatched. The germline V gene has CDR1 ENHRY and CDR2 SYGVKD. This CDR3 contains 14 residues. Sample treatment: preoperative locoregional IRX-2 cytokine immunotherapy. Preoperative locoregional IRX-2 cytokine immunotherapy was tested in the phase Ib source study. This entry belongs to a study of preoperative IRX-2 immunotherapy in early breast cancer. Profiled with immunoSEQ multiplex PCR; TCRdb holds only in-frame clones, not every one. The data contain around 57,000 clones, approximately 94% of them singletons.

V usage is TRBV10-3 and J usage is TRBJ2-7, with 8 bases aligning to TRBD1. This TCR came from a human donor with breast cancer. The sample here was taken from a patient treated with IRX-2 immunotherapy. As DNA, the CDR3 is TGTGCCATCAGTGAAGGGACAGGTAACTACGAGCAGTACTTC. Translated, it gives CAISEGTGNYEQYF.